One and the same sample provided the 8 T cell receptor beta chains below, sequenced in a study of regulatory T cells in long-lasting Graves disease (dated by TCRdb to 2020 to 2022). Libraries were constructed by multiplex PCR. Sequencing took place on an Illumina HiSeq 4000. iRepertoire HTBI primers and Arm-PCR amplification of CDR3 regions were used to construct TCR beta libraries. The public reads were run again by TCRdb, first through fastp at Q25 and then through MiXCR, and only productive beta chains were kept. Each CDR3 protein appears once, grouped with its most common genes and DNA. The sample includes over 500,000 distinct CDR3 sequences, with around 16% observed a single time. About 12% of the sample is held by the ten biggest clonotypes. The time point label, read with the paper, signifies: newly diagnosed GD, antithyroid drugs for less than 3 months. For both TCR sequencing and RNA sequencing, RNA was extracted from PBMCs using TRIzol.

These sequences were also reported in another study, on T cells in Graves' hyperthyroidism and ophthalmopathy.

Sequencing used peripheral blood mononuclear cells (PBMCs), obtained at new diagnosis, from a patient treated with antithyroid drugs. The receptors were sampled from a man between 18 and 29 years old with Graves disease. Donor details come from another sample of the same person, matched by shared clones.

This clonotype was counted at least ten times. CDR3 amino acids: CATRGSASYNEQFF. In nucleotides, the CDR3 is TGTGCCACCCGCGGGAGCGCATCCTACAATGAGCAGTTCTTC. This chain uses TRBV27 with TRBJ2-1; the match to TRBD2 covers 7 bases. Germline assignment: CDR1 MNHEY and CDR2 SMNVEV (reference sequence). Trimming removed 10 bases from V and 1 base from J; junction bases left unmatched: 7. This CDR3 comprises 14 residues.

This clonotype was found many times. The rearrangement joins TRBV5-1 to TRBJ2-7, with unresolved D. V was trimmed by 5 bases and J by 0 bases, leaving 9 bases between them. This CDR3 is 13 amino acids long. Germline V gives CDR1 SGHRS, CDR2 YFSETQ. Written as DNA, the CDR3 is TGCGCCAGCAGTGACGCAGCCTCCTACGAGCAGTACTTC. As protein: CASSDAASYEQYF.

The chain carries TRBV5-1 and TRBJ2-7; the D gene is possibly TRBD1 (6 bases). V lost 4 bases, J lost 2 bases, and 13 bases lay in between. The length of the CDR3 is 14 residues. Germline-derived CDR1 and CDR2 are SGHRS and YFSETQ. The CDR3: CASSPDRSTYEQYF. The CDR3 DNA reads TGCGCCAGCAGCCCCGACAGGTCTACCTACGAGCAGTACTTC.

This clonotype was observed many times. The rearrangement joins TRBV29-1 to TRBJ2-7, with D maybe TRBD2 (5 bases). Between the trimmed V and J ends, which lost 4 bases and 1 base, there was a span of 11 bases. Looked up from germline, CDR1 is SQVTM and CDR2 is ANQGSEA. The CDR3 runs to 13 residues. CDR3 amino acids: CSVGLGGSYEQYF. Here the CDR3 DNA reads TGCAGCGTTGGATTAGGCGGGTCCTACGAGCAGTACTTC.

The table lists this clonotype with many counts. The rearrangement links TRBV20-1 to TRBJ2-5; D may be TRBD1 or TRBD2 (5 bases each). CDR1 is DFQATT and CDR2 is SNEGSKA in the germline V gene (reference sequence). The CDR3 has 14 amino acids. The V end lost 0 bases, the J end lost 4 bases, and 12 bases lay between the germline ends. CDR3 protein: CSAREGTRGETQYF. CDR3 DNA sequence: TGCAGTGCTAGAGAAGGAACTAGGGGAGAGACCCAGTACTTC.

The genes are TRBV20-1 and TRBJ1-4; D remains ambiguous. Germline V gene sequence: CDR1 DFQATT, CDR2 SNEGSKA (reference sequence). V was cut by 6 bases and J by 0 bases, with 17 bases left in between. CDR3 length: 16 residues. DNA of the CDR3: TGCAGTGCGAATGCGTGGCCCGATACAACTAATGAAAAACTGTTTTTT. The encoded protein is CSANAWPDTTNEKLFF.

In DNA form, the CDR3 reads TGTGCCAGCAGTTCCGGACTGGGCTCCTACGAGCAGTACTTC. Translation: CASSSGLGSYEQYF. The chain uses TRBV6-5 and TRBJ2-7, with TRBD2 as a possible D gene (5 bases). Per the germline V gene, CDR1 is MNHEY and CDR2 is SVGAGI. CDR3 size: 14 residues. V dropped 4 bases and J dropped 0 bases, with 10 bases sitting between them.

Here the CDR3 reads CSVEGDTYGYTF. The DNA of the CDR3 is TGCAGCGTTGAGGGGGACACCTATGGCTACACCTTC. The chain recombines TRBV29-1 with TRBJ1-2; D is perhaps TRBD1 (6 bases). Germline V CDR1 and CDR2: SQVTM, ANQGSEA. Trimming cost V 3 bases and J 4 bases, with 9 bases left between them. The CDR3 runs 12 residues. The variable domain in full, completed from reference TRBV29-1 and TRBJ1-2, reads SAVISQKPSRDICQRGTSLTIQCQVDSQVTMMFWYRQQPGQSLTLIATANQGSEATYESGFVIDKFPISRPNLTFSTLTVSNMSPEDSSIYLCSVEGDTYGYTFGSGTRLTVV.